Listed below are T cell receptor beta chains from one sample, sequenced in a study of CD8+ T cells in alopecia areata. Measured with immunoSEQ multiplex PCR; TCRdb has only the in-frame clones, and not every one. In the table there are roughly 150,000 clones, 55% to 65% of which are singletons. The sequenced sample consisted of CD4+ T cells sorted from blood. These receptors were taken from a human donor in good health. CDR3s include the opening cysteine and the closing phenylalanine or tryptophan. The D gene is left open where the match is weak.

TRBV29-1 TRBD2 CSVELAGGVGEQFF
TRBV2 . CASKPRPWGANVLTF
TRBV30 TRBD2 CAWSVGLREAQFF
TRBV4-1 TRBD1 CASSPRGQGPLGANVLTF
TRBV10-2 . CASSETAFNEKLFF
TRBV29-1 . CSVGMGNQPQHF
TRBV29-1 . CSVGTKAYEQYF
TRBV29-1 . CSVIPTVGTQYF
TRBV29-1 . CSALGRAGNTIYF
TRBV18 . CASSLSKGQETQYF
TRBV28 . CASSQMSLYQETQYF
TRBV2 TRBD1 CASSDEGTGKQPQHF
TRBV6-1 TRBD1 CASRPGQGAYEQYF
TRBV30 TRBD2 CAWKRGRTDTQYF
TRBV9 TRBD1 CASSQGQGATDTQYF
TRBV25-1 . CASSKTGDYGYTF
TRBV30 . CAWSRGSILNEQFF
TRBV29-1 TRBD1 CSVVWDRGYEQYF
TRBV29-1 TRBD2 CSATGLGTGEQYF
TRBV7-2 TRBD1 CASSLDGQGDQPQHF
TRBV19 TRBD1 CASSGQGNTGELFF
TRBV19 . CASSIAAPFREVDYGYTF
TRBV30 . CAWTGPFTDTQYF
TRBV29-1 . CSGGTVNWETQYF
TRBV7-9 TRBD2 CASSSGTRNEQFF
TRBV29-1 . CSVGDSNQPQHF
TRBV5-5 . CASSLRQSVQETQYF
TRBV11-2 TRBD2 CASTLSGGDYNEQFF
TRBV29-1 TRBD2 CSVDLASGMGNEQFF
TRBV30 . CAWSTGPQETQYF
TRBV19 TRBD2 CASSGRPYNEQFF
TRBV29-1 TRBD1 CSVGSGLGQVKAEQYF
TRBV5-6 . CASSGPGTYYGYTF
TRBV29-1 . CSVERGSNEQFF
TRBV4-1 . CASSRIGQQETQYF
TRBV27 . CASSSFTDTQYF
TRBV29-1 . CSVLTGPYYGYTF
TRBV29-1 . CSVEVRRVRETQYF
TRBV29-1 . CSARDGGYTF
TRBV5-1 . CASSTVLTDTQYF
TRBV20-1 . CSASGQPQHF
TRBV5-6 . CASRSGYGEQYF
TRBV25-1 . CASSANLGTISGANVLTF
TRBV4-1 . CASSQDIAGGFYNEQFF
TRBV18 . CASSPLGDEQYF